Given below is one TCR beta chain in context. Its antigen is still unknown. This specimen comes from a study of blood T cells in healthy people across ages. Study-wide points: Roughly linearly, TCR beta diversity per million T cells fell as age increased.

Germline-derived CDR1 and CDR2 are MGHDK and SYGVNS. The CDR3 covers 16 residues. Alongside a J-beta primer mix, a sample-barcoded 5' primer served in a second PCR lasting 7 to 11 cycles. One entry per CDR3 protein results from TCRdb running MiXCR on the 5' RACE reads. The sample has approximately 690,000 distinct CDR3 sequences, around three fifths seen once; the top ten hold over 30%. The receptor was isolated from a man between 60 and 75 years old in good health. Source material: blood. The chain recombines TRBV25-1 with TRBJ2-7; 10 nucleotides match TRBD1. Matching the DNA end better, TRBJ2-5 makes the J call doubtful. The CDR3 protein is CASSDTTGGSGETQYF. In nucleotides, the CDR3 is TGTGCCAGCAGTGATACGACAGGGGGCTCGGGGGAGACCCAGTACTTC.